This TCR beta chain was captured in a study of T cells after yellow fever vaccination. The germline V and J ends were trimmed by 1 base and 5 bases, with 17 bases remaining between them. Germline-derived CDR1 and CDR2 are SGHTA and FQGNSA. This CDR3 region has 16 residues. Study findings and constraints: Re-detected after boosting: most primary clones, almost 97% of CD4 and about 90% of CD8.

In TCRdb, the 5' RACE reads were re-called with MiXCR into one record per CDR3 protein. The profile shows about 260,000 distinct CDR3 sequences, approximately 3.6% of them singletons. In its sample, this clonotype was seen many times. Its antigen is unidentified. V gene TRBV7-2 combines with J gene TRBJ1-1; perhaps TRBD1 as D (6 bases). The sequencing here drew on PBMCs, taken 15 days after the yellow fever booster vaccination. This clonotype was sampled from a man in his late teens or twenties who received the YFV17D yellow fever vaccine. CDR3 nucleotide sequence: TGTGCCAGCAGCTTAGTTGGGACATTTGGTGGGACTGAAGCTTTCTTT. This sequence encodes CASSLVGTFGGTEAFF.